This entry lists 20 T cell receptor beta chains sequenced from one sample in a study of blood T cell repertoires in COVID-19. Measured with immunoSEQ multiplex PCR; TCRdb has only the in-frame clones, and not every one. The sample has about 28,000 clones, 55% to 75% seen once. The sequenced material came from peripheral blood. The receptors originated from a boy aged 2 to 9 with active or convalescent COVID-19.

The chain combines TRBV28 with TRBJ1-6, with a tentative D call TRBD1 (6 bases). Germline-derived CDR1 and CDR2 are MDHEN and SYDVKM. The CDR3 spans 15 residues. V was trimmed by 3 bases and J by 3 bases, leaving 9 bases between them. The CDR3 DNA follows: TGTGCCAGCAGTTTCAGGGGCTACTATAATTCACCCCTCCACTTT. It specifies CASSFRGYYNSPLHF. Using reference TRBV28 and TRBJ1-6 for the parts outside the CDR3, the full variable domain is DVKVTQSSRYLVKRTGEKVFLECVQDMDHENMFWYRQDPGLGLRLIYFSYDVKMKEKGDIPEGYSVSREKKERFSLILESASTNQTSMYLCASSFRGYYNSPLHFGNGTRLTVT.

The V gene is TRBV5-4, the J gene TRBJ2-1; TRBD1 matches at 12 bases. In germline, CDR1 is SGHNT, CDR2 YYREEE (reference sequence). The CDR3 loop spans 16 amino acids. V lost 4 bases and J lost 8; bases outside the gene matches: 10. CDR3 sequence reads: CASSPPPGQGADEQFF. The CDR3 DNA reads TGTGCCAGCAGCCCCCCACCGGGACAGGGGGCCGATGAGCAGTTCTTC.

This clone has only a few counts. This sequence joins TRBV5-1 and TRBJ2-7; the D gene is possibly TRBD1 (5 bases). Germline V CDR1 and CDR2: SGHRS, YFSETQ. The CDR3 contains 14 residues. V lost 3 bases to trimming and J lost 4 bases, with 14 bases between them. The CDR3 DNA reads TGCGCCAGCAGCTACCAGGGAAGGAATTACGAGCAGTACTTC. Amino acid sequence: CASSYQGRNYEQYF.

The chain couples TRBV4-2 to TRBJ2-1; possibly TRBD2 for D (6 bases). The V gene lost 0 bases and the J gene lost 4 bases, with 16 bases spanning the gap. The CDR3 covers 17 residues. From germline, CDR1 is LGHNA and CDR2 YNFKEQ. This chain's CDR3 is CASSQDRAEAGYNEQFF. Here the CDR3 DNA reads TGTGCCAGCAGCCAAGATCGTGCAGAGGCGGGATACAATGAGCAGTTCTTC.

This clone was seen once. The chain has TRBV19 and TRBJ2-6; 8 bases line up with TRBD1. Germline-derived CDR1 and CDR2 are LNHDA and SQIVND (reference sequence). With V trimmed by 6 bases and J by 0 bases, 13 bases remained unmatched. The CDR3 sequence is 19 residues long. DNA of the CDR3: TGTGCCAGTAGCATTCAACCGGGACAGGTATACTCTGGGGCCAACGTCCTGACTTTC. This sequence encodes CASSIQPGQVYSGANVLTF.

The chain has TRBV15 and TRBJ1-1; tentative D call: TRBD1 (6 bases). The germline CDR1 and CDR2 sequences are LNHNV and YYDKDF (reference sequence). Trimming shortened V by 1 base and J by 11 bases, and 17 bases separated the two germline ends. CDR3 length equals 14 residues. The CDR3 DNA follows: TGTGCCACCAGCAGAGGAGGGGGGAGGGCTGGGGCTTTCTTT. Translation gives CATSRGGGRAGAFF.

The V and J genes are TRBV19 and TRBJ1-6, with D perhaps TRBD1 (5 bases). The germline V and J ends were trimmed by 3 bases and 10 bases, with 10 bases remaining between them. The CDR3 extends over 13 amino acids. In germline, CDR1 is LNHDA, CDR2 SQIVND (reference sequence). CDR3 residues: CASSMLGLSPLHF. CDR3 in DNA: TGTGCCAGTAGTATGTTGGGACTATCACCCCTCCACTTT.

This rearrangement joins TRBV5-4 to TRBJ2-7, with TRBD1 matching over 7 bases. V trimming: 4 bases; J trimming: 2 bases; junction bases outside the gene matches: 9. CDR3 length equals 15 residues. Germline V lookup: CDR1 SGHNT, CDR2 YYREEE (reference sequence). For the CDR3, the DNA is TGTGCCAGCAGCACGAGGACAGGATCCCCCTACGAGCAGTACTTC. Translated: CASSTRTGSPYEQYF.

V and J are TRBV4-1 and TRBJ1-1, with 10 bases matching TRBD1. The junction had 7 bases not matched to a gene; V was cut back by 2 bases and J by 1 base. This CDR3 region has 17 residues. Germline lookup yields CDR1 MGHRA and CDR2 YSYEKL. The CDR3 region has the DNA TGCGCCAGCAGCCAACGTCGGACAGGGGGGGGGAACACTGAAGCTTTCTTT. Its protein product is CASSQRRTGGGNTEAFF.

The CDR3 DNA sequence: TGTGCCATAGACCCGGGACTAGCGGGGGCGCCGCTCTACGAGCAGTACGTC. As protein: CAIDPGLAGAPLYEQYV. The chain couples TRBV10-3 to TRBJ2-7; 14 positions match TRBD2. Trimming cost V 9 bases and J 3 bases; bases outside gene matches: 13. The length of the CDR3 is 17 residues. CDR1 and CDR2 from the germline V gene are ENHRY and SYGVKD.

Here the CDR3 reads CASSGPTGGEGPNYEQYV. In nucleotides, the CDR3 is TGTGCCAGCAGTGGCCCCACAGGGGGTGAAGGGCCCAACTACGAGCAGTACGTC. The rearrangement joins TRBV2 to TRBJ2-7; 8 bases are shared with TRBD1. This CDR3 has 18 residues. Trimming at V came to 4 bases and at J to 3 bases, leaving 17 bases not matched to a gene. Germline V gene data show CDR1 as SNHLY and CDR2 as FYNNEI.

This clone was found a few times. The J gene is TRBJ1-1, the V gene TRBV30, with 7 bases matching TRBD1. Germline V gene sequence: CDR1 GTSNPN, CDR2 SVGIG (reference sequence). The CDR3 sequence is 13 residues long. J was trimmed by 4 bases and V by 2 bases; bases with no gene match: 4. The CDR3 nucleotides are TGTGCCTGGAGTAGGGGGCTTAGCACTGAAGCTTTCTTT. Translating it yields CAWSRGLSTEAFF. Full variable domain (outside the CDR3, taken from reference TRBV30 and TRBJ1-1): SQTIHQWPATLVQPVGSPLSLECTVEGTSNPNLYWYRQAAGRGLQLLFYSVGIGQISSEVPQNLSASRPQDRQFILSSKKLLLSDSGFYLCAWSRGLSTEAFFGQGTRLTVV.

The chain recombines TRBV5-1 with TRBJ1-6; D perhaps matches TRBD1 (5 bases). Germline V gene sequence: CDR1 SGHRS, CDR2 YFSETQ. The CDR3 is made up of 15 amino acids. Between the trimmed V and J ends, which lost 4 bases and 8 bases, there was a span of 16 bases. CDR3 sequence reads: CASSGSPGRDSPLHF. CDR3 sequence (DNA): TGCGCCAGCAGCGGATCCCCGGGCAGGGATTCACCCCTCCACTTT.

This chain uses TRBV6-1 with TRBJ1-2; D unresolved. The CDR3 is made up of 12 amino acids. Germline V gene lookup returns CDR1 MNHNS and CDR2 SASEGT. V lost 7 bases and J 5 bases, leaving 11 bases between the germline ends. CDR3 nucleotides: TGTGCCAGCATCGGAGGCGTATATGGCTACACCTTC. As protein: CASIGGVYGYTF.

A note on this clone: Germline is not matched at one junction end, which may reflect a read error. The gene calls are TRBV7-9 and TRBJ1-6, with 9 bases matching TRBD1. The CDR3 covers 14 residues. The germline V gene has CDR1 SEHNR and CDR2 FQNEAQ (reference sequence). The CDR3 protein is CASSLTGGGSPLHF. CDR3 in DNA: TGTGCTAGCAGCCTCACAGGGGGCGGATCACCCCTCCACTTT.

A word on this clone: A read error may produce the germline difference seen at one junction end. The V and J genes are TRBV6-1 and TRBJ1-2; D gene ambiguous. Germline CDR1 is MNHNS and CDR2 is SASEGT. This CDR3 spans 10 amino acids. The chain's CDR3 is CASSERSSVF. Written as DNA, the CDR3 is TGTGCCAGCAGTGAAAGGTCTAGTGTTTTC.

The chain combines TRBV2 with TRBJ2-1, with TRBD2 as a possible D gene (5 bases). The V and J ends lost 8 bases and 0 bases respectively, with 14 bases between them. The CDR3 runs to 15 residues. Looked up from germline, CDR1 is SNHLY and CDR2 is FYNNEI. The CDR3 nucleotides are TGTGCCAGCCCCACCACTAGTGGCTCCTACAATGAGCAGTTCTTC. Its protein product is CASPTTSGSYNEQFF.

This clone is classed as large. CDR3 loop: CATSREGLAGGNSYEQYF. DNA for the CDR3: TGTGCCACCAGCAGAGAGGGACTAGCGGGAGGGAACTCCTACGAGCAGTACTTC. The chain links TRBV15 to TRBJ2-7, with 16 bases identical to TRBD2. This CDR3 is built from 18 residues. From germline, CDR1 is LNHNV and CDR2 YYDKDF (reference sequence). Trimming cost V 0 bases and J 0 bases; bases outside gene matches: 2.

The rearrangement links TRBV28 to TRBJ1-5; 8 bases fit TRBD1. The CDR3 contains 14 residues. V gave up 6 bases and J gave up 2 bases; unmatched junction bases: 3. The germline V gene encodes CDR1 MDHEN and CDR2 SYDVKM. The CDR3 here is CASRRTGRNQPQHF. Written as DNA, the CDR3 is TGTGCCAGCAGAAGGACAGGGCGCAATCAGCCCCAGCATTTT.

The rearrangement uses TRBV9 and TRBJ1-6; the match to TRBD1 covers 8 bases. From germline, CDR1 is SGDLS and CDR2 YYNGEE. CDR3 size: 13 residues. The V gene end was trimmed by 1 base and the J gene end by 14 bases; junction bases not matched to a gene: 5. The CDR3: CASSVTDRDTLHF. The CDR3, as DNA: TGTGCCAGCAGCGTAACGGACAGGGACACCCTCCACTTT.